The sequence of this T cell receptor (beta chain) was determined in a study of blood T cell repertoires in COVID-19 (dated by TCRdb to the early 2020s). As for the study more broadly: Collaborator samples came from the United States, Italy and Spain and covered acute and convalescent phases of COVID-19. The prospective study material was composed of cDNA or gDNA derived from T cells, B-cell-depleted T cells, or PBMCs. Subjects who had been exposed to COVID-19, were actively infected with it, or had recovered from it provided the deeply sampled blood TCRbeta repertoires that made up the dataset. The repertoires were released in a freely available public database meant as a resource for research on the immune response to SARS-CoV-2. Samples were obtained from the ongoing ImmuneRACE study (first 160 participants) and from over a thousand subjects provided by 6 global collaborators. Sample metadata almost always included a de-identified subject ID, COVID-19 status, age in years and sex. Where HLA class I and class II types were available, the types were taken from metadata supplied by the sample provider, not from assay-based typing. Here is what the overall study found, with its caveats: Clinical and demographic metadata were provided uncurated, with the amount varying by source and participant.

In the germline V gene, CDR1 corresponds to SQVTM and CDR2 to ANQGSEA. There are 13 amino acids in the CDR3, from cysteine to phenylalanine inclusive. Kept here is only the CDR3 DNA, which spans 39 bases and is read in frame from base 1. V sheds 1 base and J sheds 5 bases, leaving 12 bases between their ends. Remarks on this clone: Its target antigen remains unknown. No qualities accompany the bases; no much larger clone lies one base away.

Each collaborating institution followed its own protocols to collect whole blood in K2EDTA tubes. Collaborator samples were shipped for TCRbeta analysis as frozen whole blood, isolated PBMCs, or DNA extracted from either sample type. The immunoSEQ Assay, a bias-controlled multiplex PCR, was used to amplify TCRbeta CDR3 regions from genomic DNA. The paper's processing steps were these. The number of nucleated cells in each sample was estimated by amplification of reference gene primers within the assay. To quantify the absolute abundance of each unique TCRbeta CDR3 rearrangement, sequence reads were collapsed and filtered. Productive Simpson clonality was computed per sample as the square root of Simpson's diversity index over productive rearrangements. TCRdb's version of the immuneACCESS table is confined to in-frame rearrangements and falls short of the full clone set. An unresolved V gene accounts for under half of the shortfall where checked; the remainder is of unknown origin. V, J and clone size derive from that table, while D and trimming were established from the DNA sequence. This sample has some 250,000 clones in its table, and around 88% of those were observed once. Approximately 5.3% of the sample rests with the top ten.

The receptor chain draws on TRBV29-1 and TRBJ2-7; the D gene remains uncertain. The sequence was obtained from an elderly man with acute or convalescent COVID-19. Sequencing was performed on peripheral blood. In nucleotide form, the sequence is TGCAGCGTTGAAGGCCGAGACATCCACGAGCAGTACTTC. The resulting protein is CSVEGRDIHEQYF.